The clone carrying this TCR beta chain was counted between two and nine times. Its antigen is unknown. TCRdb keeps only in-frame clones here, not all; method: immunoSEQ multiplex PCR. The data show approximately 20,000 clones, 74% seen once. The CDR3 length is 11 residues. Germline CDR1 and CDR2: DFQATT and SNEGSKA (reference sequence). Sequencing was preceded by expansion of antigen-specific CD4+ T cells with viral peptide pools in the ViraFEST assay. Scientists isolated CD4+ T cells after a roughly 10-day culture period ended. It was between March and December 2020 that the person had a SARS-CoV-2 infection confirmed by PCR. At days 3 and 7, half of the medium was exchanged for IL-2 medium. This entry comes from a study of vaccination effects on CD4 cells after COVID-19. Study information: Samples from a couple of convalescent patients were given 16 days and one week before vaccination.

This sample comprised CD4+ T cells from PBMCs cultured with SARS-CoV-2 spike peptides, obtained before COVID-19 vaccination. The genes are TRBV20-1 and TRBJ1-1, with unresolved D. The TCR originated in a human donor who had a prior SARS-CoV-2 infection. Here the CDR3 reads CNPRKNTEAFF. The CDR3 DNA sequence: TGCAACCCGCGGAAGAACACTGAAGCTTTCTTT.